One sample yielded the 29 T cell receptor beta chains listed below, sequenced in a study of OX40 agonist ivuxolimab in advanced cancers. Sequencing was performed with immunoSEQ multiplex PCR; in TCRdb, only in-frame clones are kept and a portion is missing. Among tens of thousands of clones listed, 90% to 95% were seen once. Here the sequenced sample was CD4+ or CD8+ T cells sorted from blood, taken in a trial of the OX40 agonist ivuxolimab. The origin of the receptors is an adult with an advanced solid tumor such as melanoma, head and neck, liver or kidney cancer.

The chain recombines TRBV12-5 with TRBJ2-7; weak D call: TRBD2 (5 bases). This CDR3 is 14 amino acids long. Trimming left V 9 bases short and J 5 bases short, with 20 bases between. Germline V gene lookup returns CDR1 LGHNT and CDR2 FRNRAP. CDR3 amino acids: CARCRGKRRDEQYF. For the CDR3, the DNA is TGTGCTAGATGCCGGGGAAAGAGAAGGGACGAGCAGTACTTC. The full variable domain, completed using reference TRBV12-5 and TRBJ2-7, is DARVTQTPRHKVTEMGQEVTMRCQPILGHNTVFWYRQTMMQGLELLAYFRNRAPLDDSGMPKDRFSAEMPDATLATLKIQPSEPRDSAVYFCARCRGKRRDEQYFGPGTRLTVT.

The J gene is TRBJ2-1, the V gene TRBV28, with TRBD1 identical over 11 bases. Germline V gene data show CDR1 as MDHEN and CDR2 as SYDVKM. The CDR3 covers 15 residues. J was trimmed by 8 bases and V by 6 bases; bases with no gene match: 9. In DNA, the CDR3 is TGTGCCAGCAGCCTGGGGACAGGGGGGAGAGATGAGCAGTTCTTC. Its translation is CASSLGTGGRDEQFF.

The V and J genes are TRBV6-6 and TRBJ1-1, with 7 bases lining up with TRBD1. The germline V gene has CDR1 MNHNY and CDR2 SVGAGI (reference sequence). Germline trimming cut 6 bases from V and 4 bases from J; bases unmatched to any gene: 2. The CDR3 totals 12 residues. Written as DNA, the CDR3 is TGTGCCAGCAGCCGACAGGGCACTGAAGCTTTCTTT. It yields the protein CASSRQGTEAFF.

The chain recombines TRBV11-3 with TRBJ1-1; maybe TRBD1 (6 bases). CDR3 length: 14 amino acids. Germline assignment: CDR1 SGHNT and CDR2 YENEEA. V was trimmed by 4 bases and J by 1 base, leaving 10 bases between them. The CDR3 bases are TGTGCCAGCAGCTCGGGAGGGGGGAACACTGAAGCTTTCTTT. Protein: CASSSGGGNTEAFF.

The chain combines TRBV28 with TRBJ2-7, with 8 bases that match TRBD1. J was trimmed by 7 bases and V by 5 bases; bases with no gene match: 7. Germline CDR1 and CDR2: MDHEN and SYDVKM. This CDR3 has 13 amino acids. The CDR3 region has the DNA TGTGCCAGCAGTCTAGGACAGGGTCCTGAGCAGTACTTC. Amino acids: CASSLGQGPEQYF.

CDR3 nucleotides: TGTGCCAGTAGTGACAGGGGAACGGCCGGGGAGCTGTTTTTT. As protein: CASSDRGTAGELFF. J is TRBJ2-2 and V is TRBV19, with 8 bases that match TRBD1. This CDR3 has 14 residues. Germline V gives CDR1 LNHDA, CDR2 SQIVND (reference sequence). V lost 5 bases and J lost 6; bases outside the gene matches: 5.

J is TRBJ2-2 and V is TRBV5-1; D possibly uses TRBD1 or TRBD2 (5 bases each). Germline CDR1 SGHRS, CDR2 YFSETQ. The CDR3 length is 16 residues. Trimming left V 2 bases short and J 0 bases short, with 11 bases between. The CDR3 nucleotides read TGCGCCAGCAGCTTATCTGGGACGCCGAACACCGGGGAGCTGTTTTTT. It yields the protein CASSLSGTPNTGELFF.

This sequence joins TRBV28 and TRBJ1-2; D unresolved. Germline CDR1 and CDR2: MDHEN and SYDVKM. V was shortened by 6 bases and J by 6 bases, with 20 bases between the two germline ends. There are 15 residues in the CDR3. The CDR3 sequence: CASSLTSYREDGYTF. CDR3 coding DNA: TGTGCCAGCAGCCTAACCTCCTACCGGGAAGATGGCTACACCTTC.

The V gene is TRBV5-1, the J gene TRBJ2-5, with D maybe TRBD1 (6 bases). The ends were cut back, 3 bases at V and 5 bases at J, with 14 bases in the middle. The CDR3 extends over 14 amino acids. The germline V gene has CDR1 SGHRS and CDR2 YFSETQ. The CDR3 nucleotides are TGCGCCAGCAGCTCAGGACAGATAGGCGAGACCCAGTACTTC. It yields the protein CASSSGQIGETQYF.

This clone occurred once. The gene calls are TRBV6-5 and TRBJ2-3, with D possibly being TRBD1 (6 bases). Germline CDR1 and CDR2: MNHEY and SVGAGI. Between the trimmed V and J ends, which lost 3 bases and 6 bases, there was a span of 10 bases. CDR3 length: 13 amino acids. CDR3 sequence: CASSYTRGDTQYF. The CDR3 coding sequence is TGTGCCAGCAGTTATACGAGGGGGGATACGCAGTATTTT.

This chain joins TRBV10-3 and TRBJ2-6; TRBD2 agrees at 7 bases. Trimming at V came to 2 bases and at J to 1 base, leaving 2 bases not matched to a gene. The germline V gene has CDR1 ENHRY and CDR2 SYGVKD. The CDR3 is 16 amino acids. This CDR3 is CAISEGGSSGANVLTF. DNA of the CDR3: TGTGCCATCAGTGAGGGCGGGAGTTCTGGGGCCAACGTCCTGACTTTC.

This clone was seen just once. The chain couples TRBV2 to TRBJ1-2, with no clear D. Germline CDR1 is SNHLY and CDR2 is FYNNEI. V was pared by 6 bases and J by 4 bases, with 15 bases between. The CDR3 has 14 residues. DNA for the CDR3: TGTGCCAGCAGCCAGACGACGGCCTTCTATGGCTACACCTTC. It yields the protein CASSQTTAFYGYTF. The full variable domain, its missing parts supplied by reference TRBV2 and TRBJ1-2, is EPEVTQTPSHQVTQMGQEVILRCVPISNHLYFYWYRQILGQKVEFLVSFYNNEISEKSEIFDDQFSVERPDGSNFTLKIRSTKLEDSAMYFCASSQTTAFYGYTFGSGTRLTVV.

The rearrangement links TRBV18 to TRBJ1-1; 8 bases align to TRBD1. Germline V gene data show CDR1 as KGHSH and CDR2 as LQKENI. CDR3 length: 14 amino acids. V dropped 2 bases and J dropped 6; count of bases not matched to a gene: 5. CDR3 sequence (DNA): TGTGCCAGCTCACCAATCTCGGACAGGGCTGAAGCTTTCTTT. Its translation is CASSPISDRAEAFF.

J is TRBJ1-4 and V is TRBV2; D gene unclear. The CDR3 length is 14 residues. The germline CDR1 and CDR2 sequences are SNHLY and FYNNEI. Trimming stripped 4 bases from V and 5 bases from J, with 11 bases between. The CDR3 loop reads CASSVPVNNEKLFF. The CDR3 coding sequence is TGTGCCAGCAGTGTACCAGTAAACAATGAAAAACTGTTTTTT.

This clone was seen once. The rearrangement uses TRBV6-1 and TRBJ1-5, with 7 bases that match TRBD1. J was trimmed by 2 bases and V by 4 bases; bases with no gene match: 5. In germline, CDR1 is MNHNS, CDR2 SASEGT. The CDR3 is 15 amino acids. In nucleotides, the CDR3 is TGTGCCAGCAGTGGGGACACAGGGGGCAATCAGCCCCAGCATTTT. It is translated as CASSGDTGGNQPQHF.

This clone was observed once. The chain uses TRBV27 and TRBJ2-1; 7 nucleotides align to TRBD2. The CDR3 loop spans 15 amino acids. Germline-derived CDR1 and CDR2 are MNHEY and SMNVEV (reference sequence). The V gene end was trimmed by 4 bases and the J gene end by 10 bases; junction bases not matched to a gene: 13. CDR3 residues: CASSSKAGVPQEQFF. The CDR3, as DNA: TGTGCCAGCAGTTCCAAGGCGGGAGTCCCCCAAGAGCAGTTCTTC.

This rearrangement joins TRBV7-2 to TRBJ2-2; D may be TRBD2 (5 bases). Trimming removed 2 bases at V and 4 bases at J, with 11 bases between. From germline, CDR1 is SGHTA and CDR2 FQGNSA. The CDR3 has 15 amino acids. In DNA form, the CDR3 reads TGTGCCAGCAGCTTAATGACTACTGTCACCGGGGAGCTGTTTTTT. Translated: CASSLMTTVTGELFF. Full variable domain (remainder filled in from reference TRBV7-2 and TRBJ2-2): GAGVSQSPSNKVTEKGKDVELRCDPISGHTALYWYRQSLGQGLEFLIYFQGNSAPDKSGLPSDRFSAERTGGSVSTLTIQRTQQEDSAVYLCASSLMTTVTGELFFGEGSRLTVL.

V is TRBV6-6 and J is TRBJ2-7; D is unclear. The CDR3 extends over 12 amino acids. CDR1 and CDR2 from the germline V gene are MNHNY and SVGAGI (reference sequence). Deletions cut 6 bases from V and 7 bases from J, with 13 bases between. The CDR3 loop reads CASSPSRWEQYF. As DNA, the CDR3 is TGTGCCAGCAGCCCTTCACGGTGGGAGCAGTACTTC.

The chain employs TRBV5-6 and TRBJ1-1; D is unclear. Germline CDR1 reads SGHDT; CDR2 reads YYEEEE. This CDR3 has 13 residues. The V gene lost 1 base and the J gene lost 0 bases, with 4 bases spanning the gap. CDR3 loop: CASSLTVNTEAFF. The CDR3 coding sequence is TGTGCCAGCAGCTTGACGGTGAACACTGAAGCTTTCTTT.

The CDR3 region is CASTRAPNQPQHF. The CDR3 DNA sequence: TGTGCCAGCACACGAGCCCCCAATCAGCCCCAGCATTTT. The chain uses TRBV27 and TRBJ1-5; D unresolved. This CDR3 comprises 13 residues. The ends were cut back, 7 bases at V and 3 bases at J, with 10 bases in the middle. Germline V CDR1 and CDR2: MNHEY, SMNVEV (reference sequence).

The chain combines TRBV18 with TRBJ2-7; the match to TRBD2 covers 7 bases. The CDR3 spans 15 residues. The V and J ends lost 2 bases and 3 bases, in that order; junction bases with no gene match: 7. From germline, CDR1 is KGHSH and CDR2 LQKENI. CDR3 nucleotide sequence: TGTGCCAGCTCACCAGGTGGCGGGAGTAACTACGAGCAGTACTTC. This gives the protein CASSPGGGSNYEQYF.

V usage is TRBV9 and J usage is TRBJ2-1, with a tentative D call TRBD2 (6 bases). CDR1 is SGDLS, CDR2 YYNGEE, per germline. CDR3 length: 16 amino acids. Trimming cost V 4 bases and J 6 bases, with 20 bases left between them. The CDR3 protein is CASSPLLATPANEQFF. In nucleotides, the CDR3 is TGTGCCAGCAGCCCCCTCCTAGCGACCCCGGCCAATGAGCAGTTCTTC.

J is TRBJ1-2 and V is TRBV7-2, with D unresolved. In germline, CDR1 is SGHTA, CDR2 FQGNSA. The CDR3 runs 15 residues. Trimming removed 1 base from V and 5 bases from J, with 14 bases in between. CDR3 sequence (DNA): TGTGCCAGCAGCTTAGGGCAGGAGGTGTCTTATGGCTACACCTTC. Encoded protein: CASSLGQEVSYGYTF.

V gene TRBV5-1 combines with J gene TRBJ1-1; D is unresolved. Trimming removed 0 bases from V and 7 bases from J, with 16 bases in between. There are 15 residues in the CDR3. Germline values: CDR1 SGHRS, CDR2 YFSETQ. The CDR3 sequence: CASSLAGGRSNEAFF. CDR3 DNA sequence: TGCGCCAGCAGCTTGGCCGGTGGACGGTCGAATGAAGCTTTCTTT.

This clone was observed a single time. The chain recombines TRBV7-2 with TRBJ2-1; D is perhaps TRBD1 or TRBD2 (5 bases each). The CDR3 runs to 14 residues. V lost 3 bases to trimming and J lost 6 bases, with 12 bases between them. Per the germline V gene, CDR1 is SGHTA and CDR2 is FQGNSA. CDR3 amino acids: CASSFTGTLNEQFF. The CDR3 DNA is TGTGCCAGCAGCTTCACCGGGACCCTCAATGAGCAGTTCTTC.

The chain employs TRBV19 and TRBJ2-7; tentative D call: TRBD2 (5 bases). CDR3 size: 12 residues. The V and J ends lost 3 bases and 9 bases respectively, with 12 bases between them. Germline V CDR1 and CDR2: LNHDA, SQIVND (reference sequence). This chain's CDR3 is CASSILDGVQYF. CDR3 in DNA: TGTGCCAGTAGTATCTTAGACGGGGTGCAGTACTTC.

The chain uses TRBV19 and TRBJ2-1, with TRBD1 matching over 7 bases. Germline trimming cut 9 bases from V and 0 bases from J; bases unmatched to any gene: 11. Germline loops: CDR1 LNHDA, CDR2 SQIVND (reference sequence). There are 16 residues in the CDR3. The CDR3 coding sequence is TGTGCCAGCACTTCGACAGGGACGAGCTCCTACAATGAGCAGTTCTTC. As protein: CASTSTGTSSYNEQFF.

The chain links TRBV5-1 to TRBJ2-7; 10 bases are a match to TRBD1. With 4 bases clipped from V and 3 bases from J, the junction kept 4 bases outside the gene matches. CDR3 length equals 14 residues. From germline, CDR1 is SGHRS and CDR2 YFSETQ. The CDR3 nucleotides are TGCGCCAGCAGCGGGGGACAGGGGTTCTACGAGCAGTACTTC. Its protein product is CASSGGQGFYEQYF.

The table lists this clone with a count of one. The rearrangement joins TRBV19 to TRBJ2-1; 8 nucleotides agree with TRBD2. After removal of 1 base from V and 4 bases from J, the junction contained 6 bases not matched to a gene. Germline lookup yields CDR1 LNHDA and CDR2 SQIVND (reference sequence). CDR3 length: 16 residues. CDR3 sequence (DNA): TGTGCCAGTAGTATAGGTACTAGCGGAGAGTACAATGAGCAGTTCTTC. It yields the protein CASSIGTSGEYNEQFF.